A single sample gave rise to the 6 T cell receptor beta chains below, sequenced in a study of cytomegalovirus exposure and HLA in healthy donors. Amplification used 60 Vbeta primers and 13 Jbeta primers. The assay was immunoSEQ multiplex PCR, and TCRdb's table has in-frame clones only and misses some. The table lists under 150,000 clones, almost 85% of them singletons. The source material was PBMCs. The receptors shown here come from a boy aged 2 to 10 in good health and CMV-seronegative.

The rearrangement joins TRBV5-1 to TRBJ2-7, with TRBD1 matching 10 bases. CDR3 length equals 14 residues. Trimming took 2 bases from V and 4 from J; bases not matched to a gene: 3. Germline V gives CDR1 SGHRS, CDR2 YFSETQ. CDR3 in DNA: TGCGCCAGCAGCTTTGGACAGGGGGGATACGAGCAGTACGTC. Protein sequence: CASSFGQGGYEQYV.

V gene TRBV5-6 combines with J gene TRBJ1-2; no clear D gene. Trimming removed 0 bases at V and 4 bases at J, with 10 bases between. The germline V gene has CDR1 SGHDT and CDR2 YYEEEE. The CDR3 loop spans 14 amino acids. In DNA, the CDR3 is TGTGCCAGCAGCTTGGTGGCATCCTCCTATGGCTACACCTTC. The encoded protein is CASSLVASSYGYTF. The variable domain in full, completed from reference TRBV5-6 and TRBJ1-2, reads DAGVTQSPTHLIKTRGQQVTLRCSPKSGHDTVSWYQQALGQGPQFIFQYYEEEERQRGNFPDRFSGHQFPNYSSELNVNALLLGDSALYLCASSLVASSYGYTFGSGTRLTVV.

The chain is built from TRBV7-8 and TRBJ1-2; perhaps TRBD1 as D (5 bases). The CDR3 loop spans 15 amino acids. Trimming took 2 bases from V and 1 from J, leaving 11 bases between them. The germline CDR1 and CDR2 sequences are SGHVS and FQNEAQ. The CDR3 nucleotides read TGTGCCAGCAGCTTACCGTACGACAGTAACTATGGCTACACCTTC. It is translated as CASSLPYDSNYGYTF.

The gene calls are TRBV29-1 and TRBJ1-4; TRBD1 agrees at 12 bases. From germline, CDR1 is SQVTM and CDR2 ANQGSEA. This CDR3 spans 15 amino acids. V was clipped by 4 bases and J by 10 bases; unmatched bases: 10. CDR3 nucleotides: TGCAGCGTTGCCAATCCGGGACAGGGGGCAGGAAAACTGTTTTTT. As protein: CSVANPGQGAGKLFF.

V gene TRBV18 combines with J gene TRBJ1-1; TRBD1 aligns across 7 bases. The V and J ends lost 0 bases and 13 bases, in that order; junction bases with no gene match: 5. This CDR3 comprises 12 residues. Germline V gene data show CDR1 as KGHSH and CDR2 as LQKENI. The DNA of the CDR3 is TGTGCCAGCTCACCACCTGGAGGGGGCAGTTTCTTT. Amino acid sequence: CASSPPGGGSFF.

The rearrangement joins TRBV7-9 to TRBJ1-1; 12 bases are a match to TRBD1. CDR3 size: 16 residues. V trimming: 7 bases; J trimming: 3 bases; junction bases outside the gene matches: 9. Germline CDR1 and CDR2: SEHNR and FQNEAQ (reference sequence). The CDR3 is CASIQWDRGPDTEAFF. The CDR3 DNA sequence: TGTGCCAGCATCCAGTGGGACAGGGGGCCTGACACTGAAGCTTTCTTT.